At least ten counts were recorded for the clone carrying this T cell receptor beta chain. Arm-PCR of CDR3 regions and iRepertoire HTBI primers were the basis on which TCR beta libraries were built. TCRdb reprocessed the multiplex PCR reads via MiXCR and lists one record per CDR3 protein. The sample yields hundreds of thousands of distinct CDR3 sequences, approximately 15% seen once. Time point noted: newly diagnosed GD, antithyroid drugs for less than 3 months. With RNA extracted from PBMCs as input, the TCR library was made. The sample belongs to a study of regulatory T cells in long-lasting Graves disease. Trimming took off 1 base at V and 6 bases at J, with 10 bases between the two ends. Germline V gene lookup returns CDR1 MNHEY and CDR2 SVGEGT. The length of the CDR3 is 15 residues. These data were also reused for a study on T cells in Graves' hyperthyroidism and ophthalmopathy. That source reports: Most thyroid clonotypes expanded above 0.001 appeared in blood too. Model output signaled ophthalmopathy a median approximately six months ahead of onset.

The specimen was peripheral blood mononuclear cells (PBMCs), collected at new diagnosis, from a patient treated with antithyroid drugs. The V call is TRBV6-2 or TRBV6-3, the J call TRBJ1-6; no reliable D call. The origin of this receptor is a woman aged 30 to 39 with Graves disease. The CDR3 loop is CASSYLGIPNSPLHF. Written as DNA, the CDR3 is TGTGCCAGCAGTTACTTGGGGATCCCTAATTCACCCCTCCACTTT.